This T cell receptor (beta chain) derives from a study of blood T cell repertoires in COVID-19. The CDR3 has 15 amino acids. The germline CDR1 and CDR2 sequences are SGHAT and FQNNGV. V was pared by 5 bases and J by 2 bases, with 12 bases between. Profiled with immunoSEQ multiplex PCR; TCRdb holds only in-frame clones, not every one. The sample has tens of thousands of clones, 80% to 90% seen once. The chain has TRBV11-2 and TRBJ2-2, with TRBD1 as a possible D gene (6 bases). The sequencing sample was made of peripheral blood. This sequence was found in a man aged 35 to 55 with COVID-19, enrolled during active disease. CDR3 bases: TGTGCCAGCAGCCCCCAGGGGACAAACACCGGGGAGCTGTTTTTT. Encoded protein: CASSPQGTNTGELFF.